The rows below give T cell receptor beta chains drawn from one sample of a study of CD8+CD57+ T cells in acquired aplastic anemia. TCRdb re-analysed the reads in MiXCR, keeping a single row per CDR3 protein. The table shows about 420,000 distinct CDR3 sequences, with around 72% occurring only once. The sequenced sample was sorted CD4+, CD8+, or CD8+CD57+ T cells (not recorded which) from PBMCs. The receptors derive from a human donor in good health, serving as a control. The conserved cysteine and the conserved F or W are not part of the CDR3 here. The D gene is left open where the match is weak.

j_gene	d_gene	v_gene	CDR3aa
TRBJ1-6	NA	TRBV18	ASSPDGGAYSSPLH
TRBJ1-4	NA	TRBV5-1	ASSLGPANEKLF
TRBJ1-2	NA	TRBV19	ASIQGNYGYTFGSGT
TRBJ2-1	TRBD1	TRBV5-6	ASSLDRAGGAYNEQF
TRBJ1-1	NA	TRBV7-6	ASSPGGGVTQTL
TRBJ2-5	TRBD2	TRBV7-2	ASSQPPRQRGGRETQY
TRBJ1-5	NA	TRBV7-6	ASSDGGAKETQYH
TRBJ1-1	NA	TRBV10-3	ASIVRVGNIDTF
TRBJ2-5	NA	TRBV10-1	ASSESRGSGRETQY
TRBJ1-2	NA	TRBV10-3	AISESLYYGYT
TRBJ1-5	NA	TRBV7-8	ASSGFRGLSKQYQH
TRBJ1-1	NA	TRBV9	ASRWGADTEAY
TRBJ1-4	NA	TRBV7-2	ATSPGGTHEQYF
TRBJ2-5	TRBD2	TRBV7-7	ASEAGEETQY
TRBJ2-7	TRBD2	TRBV5-5	ASRLTSGGASYEQY
TRBJ2-2	TRBD2	TRBV7-6	ASSFGRGGYNGELF
TRBJ1-1	NA	TRBV7-8	ASSLCAVEDAEQF
TRBJ1-2	NA	TRBV7-2	ASSSEGEFGYT
TRBJ1-3	NA	TRBV5-4	ASGWRGYTIY
TRBJ2-7	TRBD2	TRBV24-1	ATSRASGTYEQY
TRBJ1-2	NA	TRBV10-1	ASSETGFGYGYT
TRBJ2-7	TRBD1	TRBV5-5	ASSTRQGHYEQY
TRBJ2-7	NA	TRBV9	ASSVQVGDYEQY
TRBJ2-2	NA	TRBV12-3/TRBV12-4	AISDGYGELF
TRBJ2-7	NA	TRBV15	ATSRDGGSSIHEQY
TRBJ1-6	NA	TRBV20-1	SAAGGIDSPLH
TRBJ2-2	NA	TRBV6-6	ASSYSGLDTGELF
TRBJ1-2	NA	TRBV12-3/TRBV12-4	ASSLQGLDYGYT
TRBJ2-5	NA	TRBV4-1	ASRNTGLILKETQY
TRBJ1-5	NA	TRBV15	ATSRAGGQPQH
TRBJ2-3	NA	TRBV7-2	ASSSVGIPGPTSQY
TRBJ2-1	NA	TRBV5-1	ASSVGHQLAEQF
TRBJ1-3	NA	TRBV7-2	ASSLEGQLQHFG
TRBJ1-6	NA	TRBV13	ASSQDRNNSPLH
TRBJ2-1	TRBD1	TRBV20-1	SALNPMSSLGQGNEQF
TRBJ2-2	NA	TRBV20-1	SASVREAGELF
TRBJ1-2	NA	TRBV5-1	ASSATGFDDGYT
TRBJ1-5	NA	TRBV14	ASGERNSNQPGH
TRBJ2-5	NA	TRBV9	ASSLVERGRQY
TRBJ1-2	TRBD1	TRBV11-1	ASSLQGTGGYGYT
TRBJ1-4	NA	TRBV2	ASSRQGGIGEELF
TRBJ2-5	NA	TRBV5-1	ASSLTQGWRGKETQY
TRBJ2-7	NA	TRBV9	ASSAARVGAGLEY
TRBJ2-7	NA	TRBV11-1	ASSVGGRNEQY
TRBJ1-2	NA	TRBV9	ASSLHATSWRYT
TRBJ1-4	TRBD1	TRBV5-1	ASSLTAGGELF
TRBJ2-3	NA	TRBV7-9	ASSFPRLGTDTQY
TRBJ2-7	TRBD2	TRBV29-1	SVRSGLAVYEQY
TRBJ1-1	NA	TRBV29-1	SVDQGTEAF
TRBJ1-3	NA	TRBV11-2	ASSLYTRSGNTIY
TRBJ2-5	TRBD2	TRBV20-1	SARKLAGGPETQY
TRBJ1-6	NA	TRBV7-2	ASSVDLLKGKGTLH
TRBJ2-5	NA	TRBV2	ASSERKSQDTTF
TRBJ2-7	NA	TRBV7-2	ASSLREGKAYDNY
TRBJ1-1	NA	TRBV25-1	ASNYGNTEAF
TRBJ1-2	TRBD1	TRBV5-5	ASTPERGQPAGYT
TRBJ1-2	NA	TRBV5-4	ASSSAGDT